Below are 9 T cell receptor beta chains sequenced from a single sample in a study of beta chain features in type 1 diabetes. Study-level points and caveats: When Type 1 diabetes patients were examined, their TCRB CDR3s proved moderately but significantly shorter in all four CD4+ subsets.

No antigens are known for them. TCRB transcripts that were expressed got sequenced, as all of the isolated RNA had been reverse transcribed. Clones were read by immunoSEQ multiplex PCR, and TCRdb kept only the in-frame ones, dropping some. There are under 300,000 clones in the sample; 11% to 15% occur only once, and just under 0.02% lies in the top ten. Sequencing used naive CD4+ T cells from blood. These receptor sequences come from a man under 40 with type 1 diabetes.

This sequence joins TRBV7-8 and TRBJ1-1, with D possibly being TRBD1 (6 bases). Trimming removed 5 bases from V and 9 bases from J, with 13 bases in between. Germline CDR1 is SGHVS and CDR2 is FQNEAQ. The CDR3 is 12 residues long. This CDR3 reads CASSGTPAKAFF. CDR3 nucleotides: TGTGCCAGCAGCGGGACACCAGCAAAAGCTTTCTTT.

V is TRBV15 and J is TRBJ1-5; weak D call: TRBD1 (6 bases). V lost 1 base to trimming and J lost 10 bases, with 20 bases between them. Germline V CDR1 and CDR2: LNHNV, YYDKDF (reference sequence). The CDR3 sequence is 16 residues long. The CDR3 coding sequence is TGTGCCACCAGCAGAGCTGCTGGACAGCCCAGACGACCCCAGCATTTT. As protein: CATSRAAGQPRRPQHF.

CDR3 in DNA: TGTGCCATCAGGACAGGGTCCGGGGAGCTGTTTTTT. It specifies CAIRTGSGELFF. The rearrangement joins TRBV10-3 to TRBJ2-2, with TRBD1 matching 7 bases. The junction had 1 base not matched to a gene; V was cut back by 6 bases and J by 6 bases. Germline CDR1 reads ENHRY; CDR2 reads SYGVKD. This CDR3 comprises 12 residues.

This clone was detected a few times. The rearrangement uses TRBV5-1 and TRBJ2-1, with a possible D match to TRBD2 (7 bases). In germline, CDR1 is SGHRS, CDR2 YFSETQ. The CDR3 contains 14 residues. Trimming stripped 7 bases from V and 10 bases from J, with 21 bases between. CDR3 in DNA: TGCGCCAGCTCCTTTCGGGGGGCCAATGACGAGCAGTTCTTC. It specifies CASSFRGANDEQFF.

V and J are TRBV5-4 and TRBJ2-5; 7 positions agree with TRBD1. Germline CDR1 reads SGHNT; CDR2 reads YYREEE (reference sequence). This CDR3 spans 14 amino acids. The junction had 10 bases not matched to a gene; V was cut back by 7 bases and J by 4 bases. DNA of the CDR3: TGTGCCAGCGGGACAGCCCCTGTAGGAGAGACCCAGTACTTC. Protein: CASGTAPVGETQYF.

This clone was found a few times. The rearrangement links TRBV28 to TRBJ1-2; D gene uncertain. The length of the CDR3 is 14 residues. Germline CDR1 MDHEN, CDR2 SYDVKM. Trimming stripped 6 bases from V and 5 bases from J, with 16 bases between. CDR3: CASSPTESPYGYTF. For the CDR3, the DNA is TGTGCCAGCAGCCCTACAGAATCTCCTTATGGCTACACCTTC.

The chain recombines TRBV18 with TRBJ1-1, with 7 nucleotides matching TRBD1. Germline V gene sequence: CDR1 KGHSH, CDR2 LQKENI. This CDR3 is built from 14 residues. The junction had 6 bases not matched to a gene; V was cut back by 4 bases and J by 4 bases. In nucleotides, the CDR3 is TGTGCCAGCTCACGGGGGACAGTGGGCACTGAAGCTTTCTTT. Its protein product is CASSRGTVGTEAFF.

This clone came up a few times. This rearrangement joins TRBV30 to TRBJ1-4; 10 bases fit TRBD1. The CDR3 totals 17 residues. Trimming removed 3 bases from V and 13 bases from J; junction bases left unmatched: 20. Germline V lookup: CDR1 GTSNPN, CDR2 SVGIG (reference sequence). CDR3 in amino acids: CAWRGVSWDRGGNGLFF. The CDR3 DNA reads as TGTGCCTGGAGGGGGGTGAGCTGGGACAGGGGAGGAAATGGACTGTTTTTT.

This clone was picked up a small number of times. V usage is TRBV5-8 and J usage is TRBJ2-5; 7 bases fit TRBD2. Trimming took 4 bases from V and 5 from J; bases not matched to a gene: 5. This CDR3 is 13 amino acids long. Per the germline V gene, CDR1 is SGHTS and CDR2 is YDEGEE. CDR3: CASSQRGVETQYF. The DNA of the CDR3 is TGTGCCAGCAGCCAGCGGGGCGTGGAGACCCAGTACTTC.